These 8 T cell receptor beta chains were sequenced from one sample in a study of T cell repertoires in cytomegalovirus infection. TCRdb re-derived calls from the reads in MiXCR, one entry per CDR3 protein. The sample records approximately 1,000,000 distinct CDR3 sequences, more than 25% being singletons. No antigens are known for them. This specimen was cultured CD8+ T cells from PBMCs, taken from culture after CMV antigen stimulation. These receptors all stem from a human donor in good health (CMV status not recorded). Some clones in this sample may be carry-over from other donors' samples.

V is TRBV4-1 and J is TRBJ2-3, with 10 nucleotides matching TRBD2. V lost 0 bases, J lost 5 bases, and 11 bases stayed unmatched. Germline-derived CDR1 and CDR2 are MGHRA and YSYEKL. This CDR3 has 18 residues. The CDR3 nucleotides read TGCGCCAGCAGCCAAGATGAGGAAAGCGGGGGGGCCGGAGATACGCAGTATTTT. Translation: CASSQDEESGGAGDTQYF.

There are many counts of this clonotype. The rearrangement joins TRBV7-2 to TRBJ2-1; 9 bases map to TRBD1. Trimming took 4 bases from V and 6 from J; bases not matched to a gene: 7. The CDR3 spans 15 residues. Germline V lookup: CDR1 SGHTA, CDR2 FQGNSA. For the CDR3, the DNA is TGTGCCAGCAGCTACCGGGGACAGGGTCCCAATGAGCAGTTCTTC. The encoded protein is CASSYRGQGPNEQFF.

The gene calls are TRBV5-4 and TRBJ2-1, with 10 bases identical to TRBD2. The CDR3 has 15 amino acids. V gave up 2 bases and J gave up 10 bases; unmatched junction bases: 9. Germline V gene lookup returns CDR1 SGHNT and CDR2 YYREEE (reference sequence). The CDR3 coding sequence is TGTGCCAGCAGCTTTCATAGCGGGGGGCGGCAGGAGCAGTTCTTC. Protein: CASSFHSGGRQEQFF.

Comment on this clonotype: A read error is possible here, since a much larger clone lies one base away. This chain joins TRBV7-6 and TRBJ2-3; D not resolved. The germline V and J ends were trimmed by 2 bases and 2 bases, with 11 bases remaining between them. This CDR3 spans 15 amino acids. CDR1 and CDR2 (germline): SGHVS, FNYEAQ. The CDR3 sequence: CASSLPPHATDTQYF. CDR3 nucleotide sequence: TGTGCCAGCAGCTTACCCCCTCACGCCACAGATACGCAGTATTTT.

This rearrangement joins TRBV19 to TRBJ2-3; no clear D gene. V was pared by 4 bases and J by 2 bases, with 19 bases between. From germline, CDR1 is LNHDA and CDR2 SQIVND (reference sequence). The CDR3 runs to 17 residues. The CDR3 is CASSNPPVGHYTDTQYF. The CDR3 bases are TGTGCCAGTAGTAACCCTCCGGTCGGCCACTACACAGATACGCAGTATTTT.

To note about this clonotype: This could be a read error, since a much larger clone is one nucleotide away. For the CDR3, the DNA is TGTGCCAGCGGCGTATCACAGGGGTACGAGCAGTACTTC. Translating it yields CASGVSQGYEQYF. V usage is TRBV7-6 and J usage is TRBJ2-7, with 7 positions matching TRBD1. Germline V gene sequence: CDR1 SGHVS, CDR2 FNYEAQ. V gave up 8 bases and J gave up 4 bases; unmatched junction bases: 8. This CDR3 has 13 residues.

This clonotype was seen a handful of times. V and J are TRBV4-3 and TRBJ2-1; 7 nucleotides align to TRBD1. Germline V CDR1 and CDR2: LGHNA, YSLEER. The CDR3 consists of 16 residues. V lost 4 bases to trimming and J lost 6 bases; unmatched junction nucleotides: 12. CDR3 sequence reads: CASSLQAQGVSNEQFF. The CDR3 region has the DNA TGCGCCAGCAGCCTCCAGGCCCAGGGGGTCTCCAATGAGCAGTTCTTC.

CDR3 loop: CASSQDPGGMETQYF. The CDR3 region has the DNA TGCGCCAGCAGCCAAGATCCGGGGGGTATGGAGACCCAGTACTTC. The chain uses TRBV4-1 and TRBJ2-5; 7 bases are a match to TRBD2. The V and J ends lost 0 bases and 5 bases, in that order; junction bases with no gene match: 6. This CDR3 spans 15 amino acids. In germline, CDR1 is MGHRA, CDR2 YSYEKL.